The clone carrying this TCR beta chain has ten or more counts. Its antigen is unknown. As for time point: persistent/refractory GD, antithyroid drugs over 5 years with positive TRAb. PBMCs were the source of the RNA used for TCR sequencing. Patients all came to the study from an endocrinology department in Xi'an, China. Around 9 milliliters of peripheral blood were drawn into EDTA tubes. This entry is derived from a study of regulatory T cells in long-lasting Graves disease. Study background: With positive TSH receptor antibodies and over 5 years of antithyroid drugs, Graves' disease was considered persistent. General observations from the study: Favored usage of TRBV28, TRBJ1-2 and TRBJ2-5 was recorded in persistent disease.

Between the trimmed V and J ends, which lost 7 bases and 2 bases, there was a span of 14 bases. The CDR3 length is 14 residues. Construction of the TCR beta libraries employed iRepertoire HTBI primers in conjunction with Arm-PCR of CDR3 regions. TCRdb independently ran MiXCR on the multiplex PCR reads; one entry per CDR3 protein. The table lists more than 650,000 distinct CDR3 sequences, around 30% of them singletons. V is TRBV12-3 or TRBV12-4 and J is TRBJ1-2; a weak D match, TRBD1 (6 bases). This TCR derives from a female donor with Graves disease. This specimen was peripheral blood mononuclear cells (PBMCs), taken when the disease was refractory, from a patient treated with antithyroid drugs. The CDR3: CASIVGGANYGYTF. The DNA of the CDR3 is TGTGCCAGCATCGTTGGGGGCGCGAACTATGGCTACACCTTC.